One sample yielded the 25 T cell receptor beta chains listed below, sequenced in a study of blood T cell repertoires in COVID-19. TCRdb's copy holds only in-frame clones and misses some; the assay was immunoSEQ multiplex PCR. The data show roughly 120,000 clones, less than 90% seen once. Sequencing used peripheral blood. The origin of the receptors is a man at least 80 years old with acute or convalescent COVID-19.

V gene TRBV6-6 combines with J gene TRBJ1-5, with D perhaps TRBD1 (5 bases). With 5 bases removed from V and 0 bases from J, the gap between germline ends came to 17 bases. The CDR3 runs to 17 residues. CDR1 is MNHNY and CDR2 is SVGAGI in the germline V gene (reference sequence). CDR3 residues: CASSPSVDSYSNQPQHF. CDR3 nucleotide sequence: TGTGCCAGCAGTCCAAGTGTTGACAGCTATAGCAATCAGCCCCAGCATTTT.

J is TRBJ2-1 and V is TRBV27; D ambiguous. V lost 6 bases and J 6 bases, leaving 9 bases between the germline ends. CDR3 length: 12 amino acids. CDR1 MNHEY and CDR2 SMNVEV come from the germline V gene (reference sequence). CDR3 in amino acids: CASRRGFNEQFF. CDR3 in DNA: TGTGCCAGCAGGAGAGGATTCAATGAGCAGTTCTTC.

This sequence joins TRBV4-1 and TRBJ1-2; no definite D call. This CDR3 has 13 amino acids. Germline CDR1 is MGHRA and CDR2 is YSYEKL. Between the trimmed V and J ends, which lost 0 bases and 8 bases, there was a span of 10 bases. The CDR3 loop reads CASSQETLRGYTF. The CDR3 bases are TGCGCCAGCAGCCAAGAGACACTGAGAGGCTACACCTTC.

The chain recombines TRBV18 with TRBJ1-1, with D tentatively TRBD1 (6 bases). This CDR3 has 16 residues. CDR1 is KGHSH and CDR2 is LQKENI in the germline V gene. Trimming pared 1 base from V and 3 bases from J, leaving 15 bases between. As DNA, the CDR3 is TGTGCCAGCTCACCACGTCGACTCTCAGGGGACACTGAAGCTTTCTTT. Its protein is CASSPRRLSGDTEAFF.

V is TRBV4-2 and J is TRBJ2-7, with 12 bases lining up with TRBD2. V shed 0 bases, J shed 5 bases, and the junction held 8 bases outside the gene matches. Germline V gives CDR1 LGHNA, CDR2 YNFKEQ. The CDR3 is made up of 17 amino acids. In nucleotides, the CDR3 is TGTGCCAGCAGCCAAGATAGATCCGGACTAGCGGGAAACGAGCAGTACTTC. Protein product: CASSQDRSGLAGNEQYF.

This rearrangement joins TRBV7-9 to TRBJ1-6; TRBD1 agrees at 8 bases. Losses at the gene ends were 5 bases for V and 10 bases for J; bases not matched to a gene: 10. From germline, CDR1 is SEHNR and CDR2 FQNEAQ (reference sequence). The CDR3 spans 15 residues. The CDR3 here is CASSVAGGESSPLHF. CDR3 DNA: TGTGCCAGCAGCGTGGCAGGGGGCGAAAGCTCACCCCTCCACTTT.

The chain couples TRBV28 to TRBJ2-7; 9 positions agree with TRBD1. Losses at the gene ends were 4 bases for V and 3 bases for J; bases not matched to a gene: 7. The CDR3 is made up of 15 amino acids. Germline loops: CDR1 MDHEN, CDR2 SYDVKM. CDR3: CASSSPGQGIYEQYF. DNA of the CDR3: TGTGCCAGCAGTTCCCCCGGACAGGGGATCTACGAGCAGTACTTC.

The chain carries TRBV12-1 and TRBJ2-7; no DNA check was done on the table's D call, TRBD1. TRBV12-1 counts as a pseudogene. The CDR3 sequence is 17 residues long. CDR3 DNA: TGTGCCAGCAGCTTTGCACGACAGGGGGCACAAAACTACGAGCAGTACTTC. Translated, it gives CASSFARQGAQNYEQYF.

This clone occurred once. The genes are TRBV28 and TRBJ2-3; D is undetermined. Trimming stripped 3 bases from V and 4 bases from J, with 11 bases between. This CDR3 has 14 residues. Germline assignment: CDR1 MDHEN and CDR2 SYDVKM. CDR3 bases: TGTGCCAGCAGTTTGGAGCGTACGGCAGATACGCAGTATTTT. Its translation: CASSLERTADTQYF.

The genes are TRBV10-3 and TRBJ1-2; D may be TRBD1 (5 bases). Germline values: CDR1 ENHRY, CDR2 SYGVKD. Deletions cut 2 bases from V and 9 bases from J, with 7 bases between. The CDR3 sequence is 11 residues long. The CDR3 region is CAISEQGSYTF. DNA for the CDR3: TGTGCCATCAGTGAGCAGGGTAGCTACACCTTC.

The rearrangement links TRBV10-1 to TRBJ2-1, with D perhaps matching TRBD1 (5 bases). Trimming left V 3 bases short and J 6 bases short, with 9 bases between. This CDR3 is built from 13 residues. Per germline, CDR1 WNHNN and CDR2 SYGVQD (reference sequence). In DNA form, the CDR3 reads TGCGCCAGCAGTGACCAAGGGGCCAATGAGCAGTTCTTC. Translating gives CASSDQGANEQFF.

V gene TRBV14 combines with J gene TRBJ1-2; TRBD1 is a possible D gene (5 bases). Germline CDR1 is SGHDN and CDR2 is FVKESK. The CDR3 is 14 amino acids. V was trimmed by 3 bases and J by 8 bases, leaving 16 bases between them. The CDR3 DNA reads as TGTGCCAGCAGCCAGCACGAGGGACTGGGCGGCTACACCTTC. Translation gives CASSQHEGLGGYTF.

This clone appeared a few times. The V and J genes are TRBV24-1 and TRBJ2-5; no definite D call. The germline CDR1 and CDR2 sequences are KGHDR and SFDVKD. The CDR3 is made up of 16 amino acids. Trimming took 2 bases from V and 2 from J, leaving 14 bases between them. The CDR3 coding sequence is TGTGCCACCAGTGATTCAGCGTTATCTCCACAAGAGACCCAGTACTTC. This translates into CATSDSALSPQETQYF.

The chain links TRBV18 to TRBJ1-1, with 7 bases fitting TRBD1. The J segment lost 3 bases and the V segment lost 6 bases, leaving 7 bases of the junction unmatched. The CDR3 runs to 14 residues. Germline V gives CDR1 KGHSH, CDR2 LQKENI. The CDR3 sequence is CASSVDRADTEAFF. In nucleotides, the CDR3 is TGTGCCAGCTCGGTTGACAGGGCGGACACTGAAGCTTTCTTT.

This chain uses TRBV19 with TRBJ2-6; 10 bases are shared with TRBD1. J was trimmed by 0 bases and V by 6 bases; bases with no gene match: 8. Germline V CDR1 and CDR2: LNHDA, SQIVND (reference sequence). The CDR3 totals 18 residues. The CDR3 protein is CASRRDRGTVSGANVLTF. The DNA of the CDR3 is TGTGCCAGTAGGAGGGACAGGGGAACCGTCTCTGGGGCCAACGTCCTGACTTTC.

The rearrangement joins TRBV10-3 to TRBJ2-7; weak D call: TRBD2 (6 bases). The CDR3 is made up of 14 amino acids. V was pared by 4 bases and J by 2 bases, with 12 bases between. Germline values: CDR1 ENHRY, CDR2 SYGVKD. In DNA, the CDR3 is TGTGCCATCAGTGGACTAGGCAGTACCTACGAGCAGTACTTC. Its protein product is CAISGLGSTYEQYF.

The chain couples TRBV12-3 or TRBV12-4 to TRBJ1-1; no firm D call. The germline V and J ends were trimmed by 5 bases and 5 bases, with 12 bases remaining between them. The CDR3 runs 13 residues. This CDR3 reads CASSPPGGTEAFF. In DNA form, the CDR3 reads TGTGCCAGCAGTCCGCCGGGTGGAACTGAAGCTTTCTTT.

J is TRBJ1-2 and V is TRBV7-8; D call uncertain. Germline CDR1 SGHVS, CDR2 FQNEAQ. The V and J ends lost 1 base and 0 bases respectively, with 6 bases between them. The CDR3 sequence is 14 residues long. The CDR3 nucleotides are TGTGCCAGCAGCTTAGAAGAGCCTAACTATGGCTACACCTTC. Translation: CASSLEEPNYGYTF.

The rearrangement uses TRBV19 and TRBJ2-7; D remains ambiguous. There are 13 residues in the CDR3. Deletions cut 0 bases from V and 1 base from J, with 4 bases between. Germline V gene sequence: CDR1 LNHDA, CDR2 SQIVND (reference sequence). CDR3 amino acids: CASSIDRSYEQYF. The CDR3 DNA follows: TGTGCCAGTAGTATAGATCGGTCCTACGAGCAGTACTTC.

The table lists this clone with a count of one. V gene TRBV5-8 combines with J gene TRBJ2-4; 10 bases fit TRBD1. Germline lookup yields CDR1 SGHTS and CDR2 YDEGEE. CDR3 length: 14 amino acids. The junction had 2 bases not matched to a gene; V was cut back by 4 bases and J by 4 bases. The CDR3 is CASSRGQGKNIQYF. The DNA for the CDR3 is TGTGCCAGCAGCCGGGGACAGGGGAAAAACATTCAGTACTTC.

This chain connects TRBV6-5 to TRBJ2-5; a weak D match, TRBD2 (7 bases). Per germline, CDR1 MNHEY and CDR2 SVGAGI. V lost 6 bases and J 5 bases, leaving 13 bases between the germline ends. The CDR3 is made up of 13 amino acids. CDR3 in DNA: TGTGCCAGCAGCACCGGGGGGCAGGAGACCCAGTACTTC. Translated, it gives CASSTGGQETQYF.

This clone turned up a few times. The chain combines TRBV19 with TRBJ1-1; possible D gene TRBD1, 5 bases. V gave up 4 bases and J gave up 6 bases, with 12 bases separating them. Germline-derived CDR1 and CDR2 are LNHDA and SQIVND (reference sequence). This CDR3 region has 13 residues. The CDR3 spells CASSSQGSAEAFF. The CDR3, as DNA: TGTGCCAGTAGTAGTCAGGGAAGTGCTGAAGCTTTCTTT.

The genes are TRBV19 and TRBJ2-5, with 10 bases identical to TRBD2. The CDR3 loop spans 14 amino acids. CDR1 and CDR2 (germline): LNHDA, SQIVND (reference sequence). Unmatched junction bases numbered 2, after V lost 2 bases and J lost 5 bases. CDR3 residues: CASSISSGGETQYF. In DNA, the CDR3 is TGTGCCAGTAGTATATCTAGCGGGGGTGAGACCCAGTACTTC. Full variable domain (remainder filled in from reference TRBV19 and TRBJ2-5): DGGITQSPKYLFRKEGQNVTLSCEQNLNHDAMYWYRQDPGQGLRLIYYSQIVNDFQKGDIAEGYSVSREKKESFPLTVTSAQKNPTAFYLCASSISSGGETQYFGPGTRLLVL.

This rearrangement joins TRBV5-6 to TRBJ2-7; a weak D match, TRBD2 (7 bases). V was pared by 4 bases and J by 5 bases, with 25 bases between. CDR3 length: 17 amino acids. CDR1 and CDR2 from the germline V gene are SGHDT and YYEEEE. Written as DNA, the CDR3 is TGTGCCAGCAGCCCCAGTGCGGGGGCAGGGGCGTTCAACGAGCAGTACTTC. As protein: CASSPSAGAGAFNEQYF.

The V gene is TRBV3-1 (or the pseudogene TRBV3-2), the J gene TRBJ2-5, with a possible D match to TRBD1 (6 bases). Germline CDR1 and CDR2: LGHDT and YNNKEL (reference sequence). The length of the CDR3 is 13 residues. Trimming pared 6 bases from V and 5 bases from J, leaving 13 bases between. In DNA form, the CDR3 reads TGTGCCAGCAGATTATGGACAGACGAGACCCAGTACTTC. The encoded protein is CASRLWTDETQYF.